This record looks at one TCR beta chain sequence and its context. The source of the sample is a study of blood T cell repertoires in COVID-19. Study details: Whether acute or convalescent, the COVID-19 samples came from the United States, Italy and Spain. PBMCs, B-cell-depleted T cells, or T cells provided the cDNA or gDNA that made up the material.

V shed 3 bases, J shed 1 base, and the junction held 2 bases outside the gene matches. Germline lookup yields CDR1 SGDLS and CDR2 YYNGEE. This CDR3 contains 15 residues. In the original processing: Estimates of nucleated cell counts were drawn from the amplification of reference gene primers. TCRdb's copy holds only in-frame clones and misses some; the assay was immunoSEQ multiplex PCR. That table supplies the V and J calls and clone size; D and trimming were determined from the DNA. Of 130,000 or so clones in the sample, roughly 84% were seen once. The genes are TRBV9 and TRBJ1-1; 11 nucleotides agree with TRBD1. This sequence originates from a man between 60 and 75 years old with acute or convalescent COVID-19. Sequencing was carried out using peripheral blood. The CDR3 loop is CASSAGTGGNTEAFF. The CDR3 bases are TGTGCCAGCAGCGCCGGGACAGGGGGGAACACTGAAGCTTTCTTT.